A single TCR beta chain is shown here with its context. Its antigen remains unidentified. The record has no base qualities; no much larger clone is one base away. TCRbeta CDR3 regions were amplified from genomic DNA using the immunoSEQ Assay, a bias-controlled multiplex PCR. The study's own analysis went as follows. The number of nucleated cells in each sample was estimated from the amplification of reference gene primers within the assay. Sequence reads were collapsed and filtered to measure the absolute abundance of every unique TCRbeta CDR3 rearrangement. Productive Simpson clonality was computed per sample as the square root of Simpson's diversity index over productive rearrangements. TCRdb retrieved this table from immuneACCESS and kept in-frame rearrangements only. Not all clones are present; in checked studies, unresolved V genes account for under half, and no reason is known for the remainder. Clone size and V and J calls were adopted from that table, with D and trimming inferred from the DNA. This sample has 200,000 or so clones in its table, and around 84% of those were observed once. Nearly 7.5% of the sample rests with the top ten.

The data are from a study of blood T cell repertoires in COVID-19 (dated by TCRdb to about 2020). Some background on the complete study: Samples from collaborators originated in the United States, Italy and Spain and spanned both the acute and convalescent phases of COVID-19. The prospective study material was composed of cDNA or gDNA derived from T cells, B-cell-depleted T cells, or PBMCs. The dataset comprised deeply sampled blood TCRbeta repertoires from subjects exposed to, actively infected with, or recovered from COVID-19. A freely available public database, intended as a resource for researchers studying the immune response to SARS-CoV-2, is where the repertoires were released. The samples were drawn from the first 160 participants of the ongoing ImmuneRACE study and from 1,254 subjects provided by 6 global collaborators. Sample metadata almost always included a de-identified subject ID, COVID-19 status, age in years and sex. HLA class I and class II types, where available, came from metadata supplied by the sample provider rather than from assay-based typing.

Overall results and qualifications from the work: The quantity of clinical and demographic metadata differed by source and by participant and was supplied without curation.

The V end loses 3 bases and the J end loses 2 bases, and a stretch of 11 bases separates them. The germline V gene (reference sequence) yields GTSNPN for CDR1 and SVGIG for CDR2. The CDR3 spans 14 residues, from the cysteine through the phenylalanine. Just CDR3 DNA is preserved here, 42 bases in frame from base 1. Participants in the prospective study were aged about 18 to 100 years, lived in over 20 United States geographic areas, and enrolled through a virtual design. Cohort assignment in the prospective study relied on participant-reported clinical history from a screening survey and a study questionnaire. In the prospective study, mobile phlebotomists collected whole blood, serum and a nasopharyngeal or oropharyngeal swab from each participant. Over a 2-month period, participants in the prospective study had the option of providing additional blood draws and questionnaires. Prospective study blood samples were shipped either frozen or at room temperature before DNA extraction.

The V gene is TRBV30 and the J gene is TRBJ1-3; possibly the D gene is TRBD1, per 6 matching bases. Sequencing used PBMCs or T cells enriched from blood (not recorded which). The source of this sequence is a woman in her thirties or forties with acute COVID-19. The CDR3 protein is CAWRTGVAGNTIYF. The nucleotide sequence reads TGTGCCTGGAGGACAGGTGTAGCTGGAAACACCATATATTTT.